This T cell receptor beta chain was documented in a study of cytomegalovirus exposure and HLA in healthy donors. Study outcomes and limitations: TCR clusters originating in the first cohort tended to co-occur in the 120 validation repertoires, according to a later analysis. Researchers catalogued about 150 TCR beta chains as cytomegalovirus-associated.

Among the 120 or so subjects of the validation cohort, separate from the approximately 660-subject first cohort, were the donors. As to this clone: As yet, its antigen is unknown.

Profiling relied on immunoSEQ multiplex PCR, and the TCRdb table lists in-frame clones only, not all of them. The sample contains some 140,000 clones, approximately 85% of which appear only once. Germline V lookup: CDR1 GTSNPN, CDR2 SVGIG (reference sequence). CDR3 length: 14 amino acids. V was pared by 2 bases and J by 1 base, with 4 bases of the junction left unmatched. This chain uses TRBV30 with TRBJ2-5; 7 bases line up with TRBD2. Sequenced input: PBMCs. This sequence originates from a woman aged 25 to 45 in good health and CMV-seronegative. The CDR3 bases are TGTGCCTGGAGTAGGGGCGGGGGCCAAGAGACCCAGTACTTC. The encoded protein is CAWSRGGGQETQYF.